Presented here are 31 T cell receptor beta chains from one specimen sequenced in a study of cytomegalovirus exposure and HLA in healthy donors. 60 Vbeta and 13 Jbeta primers were used in PCR. The method was immunoSEQ multiplex PCR; TCRdb's version includes in-frame clones alone and lacks a portion of them. Here the sample spans 90,000 to 110,000 clones, almost 75% being singletons. The material sequenced was PBMCs. All receptors come from a man aged 35 to 55 in good health and CMV-seronegative.

The chain recombines TRBV5-4 with TRBJ2-1; TRBD2 is a possible D gene (7 bases). V was clipped by 4 bases and J by 7 bases, with 21 bases between them. The CDR3 has 16 amino acids. CDR1 is SGHNT and CDR2 is YYREEE in the germline V gene (reference sequence). CDR3 loop: CASSNGGYRVGNEQFF. The CDR3 DNA sequence: TGTGCCAGCAGCAACGGGGGGTACAGGGTTGGGAATGAGCAGTTCTTC.

CDR3 nucleotides: TGTGCCGAGGAGGGGGCCTCAGGGAGAGGTTCACCCCTCCACTTT. This encodes CAEEGASGRGSPLHF. The V gene is TRBV12-1, the J gene TRBJ1-6; the table's TRBD1 call for D was not verified on the DNA. TRBV12-1 is termed a pseudogene. The CDR3 totals 15 residues.

This chain connects TRBV5-4 to TRBJ2-7; possibly TRBD1 for D (6 bases). This CDR3 is 16 amino acids long. Germline V gives CDR1 SGHNT, CDR2 YYREEE (reference sequence). The V gene lost 4 bases and the J gene lost 0 bases, with 17 bases spanning the gap. The chain's CDR3 is CASSNPQDRGSYEQYF. The DNA for the CDR3 is TGTGCCAGCAGCAACCCCCAGGACAGAGGCTCCTACGAGCAGTACTTC.

This chain links TRBV6-1 with TRBJ1-5; D may be TRBD1 (6 bases). Germline CDR1 reads MNHNS; CDR2 reads SASEGT. The CDR3 is 16 residues long. Trimming removed 0 bases at V and 7 bases at J, with 16 bases between. CDR3 residues: CASSEASQGRGQPQHF. The DNA of the CDR3 is TGTGCCAGCAGTGAAGCGTCACAGGGACGGGGACAGCCCCAGCATTTT.

The V and J genes are TRBV11-3 and TRBJ2-5, with TRBD1 identical over 7 bases. The CDR3 is made up of 13 amino acids. The ends lost 4 bases at V and 3 bases at J; junction bases unmatched: 2. CDR1 is SGHNT and CDR2 is YENEEA in the germline V gene. The CDR3 bases are TGTGCCAGCAGCTCCGGGACAGAAGAGACCCAGTACTTC. Protein sequence: CASSSGTEETQYF.

The genes are TRBV19 and TRBJ1-2; TRBD1 aligns across 7 bases. The CDR3 sequence is 15 residues long. V gave up 7 bases and J gave up 0 bases; unmatched junction bases: 8. Germline V CDR1 and CDR2: LNHDA, SQIVND (reference sequence). Here the CDR3 DNA reads TGTGCCAGTATCGGGACAGACCGAGCTAACTATGGCTACACCTTC. It encodes CASIGTDRANYGYTF.

This chain links TRBV7-2 with TRBJ1-2; possibly TRBD1 for D (6 bases). There are 14 residues in the CDR3. Germline loops: CDR1 SGHTA, CDR2 FQGNSA. Trimming took 2 bases from V and 3 from J, leaving 10 bases between them. The CDR3 DNA reads TGTGCCAGCAGCTTACAGCCAGGGGACTATGGCTACACCTTC. Its protein is CASSLQPGDYGYTF.

Only a few counts were recorded for this clone. The rearrangement uses TRBV5-1 and TRBJ1-1, with 7 bases identical to TRBD1. V dropped 4 bases and J dropped 7; count of bases not matched to a gene: 7. This CDR3 has 13 residues. Germline V gives CDR1 SGHRS, CDR2 YFSETQ. DNA of the CDR3: TGCGCCAGCAGCGCGGAATGGACAGGTGAAGCTTTCTTT. It encodes CASSAEWTGEAFF.

The genes are TRBV5-1 and TRBJ1-2; D perhaps matches TRBD1 (5 bases). The CDR3 runs 16 residues. V was shortened by 4 bases and J by 8 bases, with 24 bases between the two germline ends. Germline-derived CDR1 and CDR2 are SGHRS and YFSETQ. The CDR3 protein is CASSLGGRQGEKGYTF. The CDR3 DNA follows: TGCGCCAGCAGCCTTGGAGGGCGCCAAGGGGAAAAAGGCTACACCTTC.

V usage is TRBV4-2 and J usage is TRBJ1-2; 7 nucleotides line up with TRBD1. V gave up 1 base and J gave up 4 bases; unmatched junction bases: 3. The CDR3 runs 14 residues. Germline assignment: CDR1 LGHNA and CDR2 YNFKEQ. CDR3 sequence (DNA): TGTGCCAGCAGCCAAGGGACAGGCCCCTATGGCTACACCTTC. Translation gives CASSQGTGPYGYTF.

V gene TRBV13 combines with J gene TRBJ1-1; no clear D. From germline, CDR1 is PRHDT and CDR2 FYEKMQ (reference sequence). The CDR3 spans 12 residues. Trimming took off 3 bases at V and 6 bases at J, with 8 bases between the two ends. CDR3 in amino acids: CASSLAGPEAFF. CDR3 DNA: TGTGCCAGCAGCTTGGCGGGCCCTGAAGCTTTCTTT. Full variable domain (remainder filled in from reference TRBV13 and TRBJ1-1): AAGVIQSPRHLIKEKRETATLKCYPIPRHDTVYWYQQGPGQDPQFLISFYEKMQSDKGSIPDRFSAQQFSDYHSELNMSSLELGDSALYFCASSLAGPEAFFGQGTRLTVV.

The chain couples TRBV6-1 to TRBJ1-1; maybe TRBD1 (6 bases). The germline V gene has CDR1 MNHNS and CDR2 SASEGT. This CDR3 comprises 13 residues. V was shortened by 8 bases and J by 11 bases, with 21 bases between the two germline ends. The CDR3 DNA reads TGTGCCAGCGGGGCGGGGGAGGGGGATTGGGCTTTCTTT. It codes for CASGAGEGDWAFF.

This clone was seen more than once but under ten times. The chain carries TRBV5-1 and TRBJ2-2, with D possibly matching TRBD2 (7 bases). This CDR3 contains 16 residues. Germline CDR1 SGHRS, CDR2 YFSETQ. Trimming removed 0 bases from V and 4 bases from J, with 13 bases in between. CDR3 region: CASSLAGGLSTGELFF. The CDR3, as DNA: TGCGCCAGCAGCTTGGCCGGGGGGCTGAGCACCGGGGAGCTGTTTTTT.

The rearrangement joins TRBV7-9 to TRBJ2-1, with TRBD1 identical over 12 bases. The germline V gene encodes CDR1 SEHNR and CDR2 FQNEAQ (reference sequence). Trimming took 5 bases from V and 9 from J; bases not matched to a gene: 8. CDR3 size: 15 residues. The CDR3 here is CASSGRDRGRGEQFF. DNA of the CDR3: TGTGCCAGCAGCGGCCGGGACAGGGGGCGAGGTGAGCAGTTCTTC.

This clone was found a few times. CDR3 nucleotides: TGTGCCAGCAGAGACAAGCTAGGGGATATGAACACTGAAGCTTTCTTT. Amino acids: CASRDKLGDMNTEAFF. The chain couples TRBV6-6 to TRBJ1-1; possible D gene TRBD1, 5 bases. This CDR3 comprises 16 residues. Germline loops: CDR1 MNHNY, CDR2 SVGAGI (reference sequence). V was trimmed by 6 bases and J by 0 bases, leaving 17 bases between them.

The chain's CDR3 is CASSETGGKDGYTF. The CDR3 region has the DNA TGTGCCAGCAGTGAAACAGGGGGGAAGGATGGCTACACCTTC. This chain uses TRBV25-1 with TRBJ1-2, with 8 bases that match TRBD1. Germline lookup yields CDR1 MGHDK and CDR2 SYGVNS. With 2 bases clipped from V and 6 bases from J, the junction kept 5 bases outside the gene matches. CDR3 length: 14 amino acids.

The rearrangement uses TRBV6-6 and TRBJ2-1, with 12 bases fitting TRBD2. The CDR3 covers 16 residues. CDR1 MNHNY and CDR2 SVGAGI come from the germline V gene (reference sequence). The V segment lost 6 bases and the J segment 7 bases; nucleotides outside the gene matches: 10. The CDR3 here is CASSPLTSGGMNEQFF. CDR3 sequence (DNA): TGTGCCAGCAGCCCCCTGACTAGCGGGGGTATGAATGAGCAGTTCTTC.

In this sample, this clone turned up a few times. The chain employs TRBV18 and TRBJ2-7; a weak D match, TRBD1 (5 bases). Trimming cost V 0 bases and J 2 bases, with 17 bases left between them. Germline V lookup: CDR1 KGHSH, CDR2 LQKENI. The CDR3 contains 17 residues. The CDR3 here is CASSPPTPGHGAYEQYF. CDR3 coding DNA: TGTGCCAGCTCACCACCGACGCCAGGACACGGAGCCTACGAGCAGTACTTC.

The chain employs TRBV6-5 and TRBJ1-5, with a tentative D call TRBD1 (6 bases). V lost 2 bases, J lost 0 bases, and 11 bases lay in between. CDR3 length: 16 residues. Per germline, CDR1 MNHEY and CDR2 SVGAGI. The DNA of the CDR3 is TGTGCCAGCAGTTACACATCAGGGGATAGCAATCAGCCCCAGCATTTT. Its protein is CASSYTSGDSNQPQHF.

The chain couples TRBV19 to TRBJ1-5, with TRBD1 matching over 10 bases. CDR1 LNHDA and CDR2 SQIVND come from the germline V gene (reference sequence). The CDR3 totals 18 residues. V shed 4 bases, J shed 0 bases, and the junction held 9 bases outside the gene matches. The CDR3 DNA sequence: TGTGCCAGTAGTACAAGGCCGGGACAGGGGTTTAGCAATCAGCCCCAGCATTTT. Translating gives CASSTRPGQGFSNQPQHF.

This clone was seen a handful of times. The V call is TRBV11-3, the J call TRBJ2-3; a possible D gene is TRBD1 (6 bases). The germline V gene has CDR1 SGHNT and CDR2 YENEEA. V lost 5 bases to trimming and J lost 0 bases, with 9 bases between them. This CDR3 is 14 amino acids long. CDR3 in amino acids: CASSKGHSTDTQYF. The DNA of the CDR3 is TGTGCCAGCAGCAAGGGACATAGCACAGATACGCAGTATTTT.

The V gene is TRBV5-5, the J gene TRBJ1-4; maybe TRBD1 (5 bases). Germline assignment: CDR1 SGHKS and CDR2 YYEKEE (reference sequence). The CDR3 covers 14 residues. V lost 4 bases and J 4 bases, leaving 11 bases between the germline ends. The CDR3 sequence: CASSAGPINEKLFF. In nucleotides, the CDR3 is TGTGCCAGCAGCGCGGGACCGATTAATGAAAAACTGTTTTTT.

J is TRBJ1-2 and V is TRBV4-3; tentative D call: TRBD1 (6 bases). The CDR3 runs to 16 residues. V gave up 1 base and J gave up 7 bases, with 19 bases separating them. Germline CDR1 reads LGHNA; CDR2 reads YSLEER. The CDR3 protein is CASSQVGGAGRGGYTF. The CDR3 bases are TGCGCCAGCAGCCAAGTAGGGGGGGCAGGAAGGGGTGGCTACACCTTC.

This clone turned up a few times. V usage is TRBV19 and J usage is TRBJ1-6; D might be TRBD1 (6 bases). V lost 6 bases and J lost 8, with 14 bases in between. Looked up from germline, CDR1 is LNHDA and CDR2 is SQIVND (reference sequence). The CDR3 is 14 residues long. The CDR3 here is CASSPQGQHSPLHF. In nucleotides, the CDR3 is TGTGCCAGTAGCCCACAGGGTCAGCATTCACCCCTCCACTTT.

This clone was found a few times. V usage is TRBV27 and J usage is TRBJ1-5; unclear D gene. The CDR3 is 14 amino acids. Germline loops: CDR1 MNHEY, CDR2 SMNVEV (reference sequence). V lost 0 bases and J 5 bases, leaving 8 bases between the germline ends. CDR3: CASSLSAGYQPQHF. CDR3 nucleotide sequence: TGTGCCAGCAGTTTATCGGCAGGTTATCAGCCCCAGCATTTT.

V gene TRBV28 combines with J gene TRBJ1-4; D may be TRBD1 (6 bases). Between the trimmed V and J ends, which lost 7 bases and 8 bases, there was a span of 20 bases. Per germline, CDR1 MDHEN and CDR2 SYDVKM. The CDR3 runs to 15 residues. The CDR3 loop reads CASTATGGRFEKLFF. CDR3 in DNA: TGTGCCAGCACCGCGACCGGGGGGCGATTCGAAAAACTGTTTTTT.

This clone was counted only a few times. The chain carries TRBV29-1 and TRBJ2-3, with 8 bases aligning to TRBD1. CDR3 length equals 13 residues. The germline V gene encodes CDR1 SQVTM and CDR2 ANQGSEA. After removal of 8 bases from V and 3 bases from J, the junction contained 7 bases not matched to a gene. The CDR3 sequence is CSSGGQGTDTQYF. The CDR3 DNA reads as TGCAGCTCCGGAGGACAGGGTACAGATACGCAGTATTTT.

V gene TRBV5-6 combines with J gene TRBJ1-2, with 8 bases matching TRBD1. The CDR3 covers 15 residues. V was clipped by 0 bases and J by 3 bases; unmatched bases: 4. Germline-derived CDR1 and CDR2 are SGHDT and YYEEEE. The CDR3 region has the DNA TGTGCCAGCAGCTTGGTGGGACAGGTGGACTATGGCTACACCTTC. Translation gives CASSLVGQVDYGYTF.

The sample holds a few counts of this clone. This chain uses TRBV7-2 with TRBJ2-7; 9 bases map to TRBD1. The CDR3 runs to 17 residues. Germline V gives CDR1 SGHTA, CDR2 FQGNSA. The junction had 11 bases not matched to a gene; V was cut back by 5 bases and J by 0 bases. This CDR3 is CASSRDRASRSSYEQYF. Here the CDR3 DNA reads TGTGCCAGCAGCCGGGACAGGGCCTCACGAAGCTCCTACGAGCAGTACTTC.

The genes are TRBV6-5 and TRBJ1-4; D unresolved. This CDR3 region has 13 residues. Deletions cut 7 bases from V and 8 bases from J, with 14 bases between. Per the germline V gene, CDR1 is MNHEY and CDR2 is SVGAGI. The CDR3 sequence is CASKEIGREKLFF. Written as DNA, the CDR3 is TGTGCCAGCAAAGAGATCGGGAGGGAAAAACTGTTTTTT.

The CDR3 sequence is CALRELFF. The CDR3 DNA reads as TGTGCCCTCCGGGAGCTGTTTTTT. The J gene is TRBJ2-2, the V gene TRBV7-9; no definite D call. The CDR3 loop spans 8 amino acids. CDR1 is SEHNR, CDR2 FQNEAQ, per germline (reference sequence). With 11 bases removed from V and 9 bases from J, the gap between germline ends came to 4 bases.